This record looks at one TCR beta chain sequence and its context. One end of the junction is discordant with germline, which a read error may explain. The data derive from a study of blood T cell repertoires in COVID-19. Original handling: Estimation of nucleated cell counts was performed using reference gene primer amplification. Clones were sequenced by immunoSEQ multiplex PCR, and TCRdb holds only the in-frame ones, with some missing. Clone size and the V and J calls come from that table; the DNA yielded D and trimming. The sample includes approximately 410,000 clones, just over 85% of them seen just once. CDR1 and CDR2 from the germline V gene are SGHRS and YFSETQ. CDR3 length: 15 residues.

This clonotype originated in a woman aged 30 to 39 with active or convalescent COVID-19. The sample taken for sequencing was peripheral blood. The chain recombines TRBV5-1 with TRBJ2-3, with TRBD1 identical over 10 bases. CDR3 sequence (DNA): TGCGCCAGCAGATTGGGGGGACAGGGGTCGGATACGCAGTATTTT. Its protein product is CASRLGGQGSDTQYF.